The clone carrying this TCR beta chain occurred once. Authors' data handling: Estimates of nucleated cell counts were drawn from the amplification of reference gene primers. Assay: immunoSEQ multiplex PCR; the TCRdb copy retains only in-frame clones and omits some. Clonal size and the V and J genes are those of that table, whereas D and trimming came from the DNA. The repertoire includes some 83,000 clones, over 80% of them detected once, and 3% to 4% sits in the top ten. The data stem from a study of blood T cell repertoires in COVID-19. Study in general: PBMCs, B-cell-depleted T cells, or T cells provided the cDNA or gDNA that made up the material.

The source of this sequence is a man aged 45 to 65 with acute or convalescent COVID-19. Sequences were obtained from peripheral blood.

The CDR3 DNA follows: TGTGCCAGCAGCTTACAGGAGAACACTGAAGCTTTCTTT. It is translated as CASSLQENTEAFF. The rearrangement uses TRBV7-3 and TRBJ1-1; D unresolved. V shed 2 bases and J shed 1 base, with 5 bases lying between them. Germline assignment: CDR1 SGHTA and CDR2 FQGTGA. This CDR3 spans 13 amino acids.